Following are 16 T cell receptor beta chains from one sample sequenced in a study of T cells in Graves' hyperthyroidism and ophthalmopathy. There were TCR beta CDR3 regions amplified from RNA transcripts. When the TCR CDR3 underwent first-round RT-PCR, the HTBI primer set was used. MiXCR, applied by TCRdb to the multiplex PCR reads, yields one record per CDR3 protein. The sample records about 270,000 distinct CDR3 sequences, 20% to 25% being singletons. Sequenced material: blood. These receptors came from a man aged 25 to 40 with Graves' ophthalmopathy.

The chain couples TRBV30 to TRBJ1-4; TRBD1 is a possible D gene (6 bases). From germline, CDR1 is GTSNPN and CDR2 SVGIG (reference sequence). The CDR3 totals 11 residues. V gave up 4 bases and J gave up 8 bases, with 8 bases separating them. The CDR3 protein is CAWTQGEKLFF. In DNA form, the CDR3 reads TGTGCCTGGACCCAGGGGGAAAAACTGTTTTTT.

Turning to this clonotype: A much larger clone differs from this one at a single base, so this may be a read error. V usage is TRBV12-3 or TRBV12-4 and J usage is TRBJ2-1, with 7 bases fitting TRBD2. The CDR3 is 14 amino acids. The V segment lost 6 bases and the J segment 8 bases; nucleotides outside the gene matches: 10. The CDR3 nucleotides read TGTGCCAGCAGGGGCGGGAGCTGGGCGGATGAGCAGTTCTTC. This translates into CASRGGSWADEQFF.

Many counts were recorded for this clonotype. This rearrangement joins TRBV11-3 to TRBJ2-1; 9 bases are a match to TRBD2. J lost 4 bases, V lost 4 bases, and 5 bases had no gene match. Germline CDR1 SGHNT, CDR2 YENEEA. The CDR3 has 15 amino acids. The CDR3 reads CASSSASGTYNEQFF. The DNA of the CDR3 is TGTGCCAGCAGCTCCGCTAGCGGGACTTACAATGAGCAGTTCTTC.

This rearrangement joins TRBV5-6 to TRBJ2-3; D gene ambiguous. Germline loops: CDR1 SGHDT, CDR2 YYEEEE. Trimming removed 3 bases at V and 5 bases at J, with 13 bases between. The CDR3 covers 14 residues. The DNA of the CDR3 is TGTGCCAGCAGCTCGAGTAGATCTGGAGATACGCAGTATTTT. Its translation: CASSSSRSGDTQYF.

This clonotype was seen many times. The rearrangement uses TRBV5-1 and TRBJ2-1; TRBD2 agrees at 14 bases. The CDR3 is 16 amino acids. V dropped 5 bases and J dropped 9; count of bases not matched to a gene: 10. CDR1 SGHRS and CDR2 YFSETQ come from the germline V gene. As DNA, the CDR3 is TGCGCCAGCAGTCAGACTAGCGGGAGGGCCGGGGGTGAGCAGTTCTTC. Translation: CASSQTSGRAGGEQFF.

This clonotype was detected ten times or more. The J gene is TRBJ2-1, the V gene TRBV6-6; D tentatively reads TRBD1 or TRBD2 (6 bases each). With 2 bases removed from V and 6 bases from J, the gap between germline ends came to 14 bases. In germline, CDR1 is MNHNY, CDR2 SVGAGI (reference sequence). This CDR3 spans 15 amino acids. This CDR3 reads CASSYEGGSLNEQFF. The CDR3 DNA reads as TGTGCCAGCAGTTACGAGGGGGGATCCCTCAATGAGCAGTTCTTC.

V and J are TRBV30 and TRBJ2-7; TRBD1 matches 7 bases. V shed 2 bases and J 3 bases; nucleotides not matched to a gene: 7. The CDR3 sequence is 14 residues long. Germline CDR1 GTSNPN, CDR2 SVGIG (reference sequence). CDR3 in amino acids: CAWSRDSGYYEQYF. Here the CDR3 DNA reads TGTGCCTGGAGTAGGGACAGTGGGTACTACGAGCAGTACTTC.

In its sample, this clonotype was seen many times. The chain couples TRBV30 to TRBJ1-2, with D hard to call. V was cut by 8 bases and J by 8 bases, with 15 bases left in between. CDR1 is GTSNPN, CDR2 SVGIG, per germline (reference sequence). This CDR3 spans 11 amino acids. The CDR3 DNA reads TGTGCCGCACCCAGAGGGCGAGGCTACACCTTC. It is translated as CAAPRGRGYTF.

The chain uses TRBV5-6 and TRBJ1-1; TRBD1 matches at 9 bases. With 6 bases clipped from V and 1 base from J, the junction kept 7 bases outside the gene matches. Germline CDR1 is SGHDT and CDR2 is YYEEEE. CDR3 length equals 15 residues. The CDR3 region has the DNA TGTGCCAGCAATGAACAGGGGGCCGGGAACACTGAAGCTTTCTTT. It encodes CASNEQGAGNTEAFF.

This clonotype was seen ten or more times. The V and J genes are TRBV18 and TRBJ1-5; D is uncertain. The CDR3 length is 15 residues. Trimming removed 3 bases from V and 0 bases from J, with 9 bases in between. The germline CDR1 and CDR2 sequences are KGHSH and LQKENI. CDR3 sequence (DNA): TGTGCCAGCTCACCTTTCCAAGATAGCAATCAGCCCCAGCATTTT. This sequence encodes CASSPFQDSNQPQHF.

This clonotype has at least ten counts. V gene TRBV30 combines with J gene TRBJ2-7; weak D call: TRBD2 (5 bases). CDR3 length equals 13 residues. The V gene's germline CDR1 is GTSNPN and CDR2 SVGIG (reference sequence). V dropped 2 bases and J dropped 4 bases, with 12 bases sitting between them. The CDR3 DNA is TGTGCCTGGAGTCGGAGGCTAGATTACGAGCAGTACTTC. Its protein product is CAWSRRLDYEQYF.

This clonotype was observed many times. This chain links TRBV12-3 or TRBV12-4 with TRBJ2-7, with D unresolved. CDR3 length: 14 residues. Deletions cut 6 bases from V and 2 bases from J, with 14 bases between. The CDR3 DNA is TGTGCCAGCAGCTATAATGGGGTTACCTACGAGCAGTACTTC. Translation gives CASSYNGVTYEQYF.

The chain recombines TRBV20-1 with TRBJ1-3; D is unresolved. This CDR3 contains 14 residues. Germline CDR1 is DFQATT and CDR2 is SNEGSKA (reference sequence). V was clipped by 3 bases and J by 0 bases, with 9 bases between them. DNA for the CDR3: TGCAGTGCTAGGTGGGCGAACTCTGGAAACACCATATATTTT. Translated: CSARWANSGNTIYF.

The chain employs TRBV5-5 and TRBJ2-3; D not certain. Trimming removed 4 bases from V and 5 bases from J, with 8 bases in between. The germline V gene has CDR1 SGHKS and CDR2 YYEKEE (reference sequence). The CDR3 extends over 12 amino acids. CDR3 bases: TGTGCCAGCAGCCCTGCTAAAGATACGCAGTATTTT. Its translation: CASSPAKDTQYF.

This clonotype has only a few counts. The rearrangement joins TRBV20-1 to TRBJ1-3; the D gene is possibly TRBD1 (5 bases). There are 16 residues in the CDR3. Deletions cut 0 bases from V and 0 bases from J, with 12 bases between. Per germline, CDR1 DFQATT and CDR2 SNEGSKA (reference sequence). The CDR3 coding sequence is TGCAGTGCTAGAGATGTGGGGGGTAACTCTGGAAACACCATATATTTT. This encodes CSARDVGGNSGNTIYF.

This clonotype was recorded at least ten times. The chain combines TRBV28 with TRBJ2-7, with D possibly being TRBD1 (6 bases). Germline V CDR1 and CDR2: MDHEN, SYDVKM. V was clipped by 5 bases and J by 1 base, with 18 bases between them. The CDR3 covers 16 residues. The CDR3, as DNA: TGTGCCAGCAGTCCCCCCACAGGGCCCCCATCCTACGAGCAGTACTTC. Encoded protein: CASSPPTGPPSYEQYF.